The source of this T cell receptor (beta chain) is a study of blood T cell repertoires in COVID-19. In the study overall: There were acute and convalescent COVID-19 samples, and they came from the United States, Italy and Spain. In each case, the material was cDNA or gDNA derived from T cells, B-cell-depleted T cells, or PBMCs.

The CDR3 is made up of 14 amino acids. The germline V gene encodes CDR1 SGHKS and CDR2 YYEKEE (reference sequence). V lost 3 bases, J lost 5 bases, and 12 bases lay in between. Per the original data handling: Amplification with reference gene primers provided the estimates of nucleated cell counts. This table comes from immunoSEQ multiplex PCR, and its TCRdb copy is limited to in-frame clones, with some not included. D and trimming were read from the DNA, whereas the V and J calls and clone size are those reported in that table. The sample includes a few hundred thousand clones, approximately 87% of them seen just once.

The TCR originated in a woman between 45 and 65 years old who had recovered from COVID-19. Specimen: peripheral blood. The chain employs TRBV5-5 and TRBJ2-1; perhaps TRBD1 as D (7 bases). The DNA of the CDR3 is TGTGCCAGCAGCTGGACAGGAGGGAACAATGAGCAGTTCTTC. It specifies CASSWTGGNNEQFF.